Sequencing of this T cell receptor beta chain was carried out in a study of T cells in Graves' hyperthyroidism and ophthalmopathy. V lost 4 bases, J lost 1 base, and 4 bases stayed unmatched. This CDR3 comprises 15 residues. Germline V lookup: CDR1 SNHLY, CDR2 FYNNEI. This clonotype has a count of ten or more. Its cognate antigen is unknown. Findings and limits, study-wide: Ophthalmopathy cases were set apart from stable hyperthyroidism by a 13 V-J model. With a median lead of roughly 6.2 months before onset, the model predicted ophthalmopathy.

Ophthalmopathy cases scored 3 or more on the Clinical Activity Score and 4 or more on NOSPECS grade, with duration below 3 months. The PBMCs were sourced from fresh peripheral blood (around 9.3 ml). Researchers amplified the TCR beta CDR3 regions from RNA transcripts. A first-round RT-PCR of the TCR CDR3 used the HTBI primer set. TCRdb fed the multiplex PCR reads into MiXCR, producing one record per CDR3 protein. The data contain a few hundred thousand distinct CDR3 sequences, less than 20% of them singletons. The TCR originated in a man between 18 and 29 years old with Graves' ophthalmopathy. Sequencing used blood. The chain links TRBV2 to TRBJ1-1; 9 nucleotides align to TRBD1. CDR3 nucleotides: TGTGCCAGCAGTGGCCCGGGACAGGGGAACACTGAAGCTTTCTTT. It yields the protein CASSGPGQGNTEAFF.